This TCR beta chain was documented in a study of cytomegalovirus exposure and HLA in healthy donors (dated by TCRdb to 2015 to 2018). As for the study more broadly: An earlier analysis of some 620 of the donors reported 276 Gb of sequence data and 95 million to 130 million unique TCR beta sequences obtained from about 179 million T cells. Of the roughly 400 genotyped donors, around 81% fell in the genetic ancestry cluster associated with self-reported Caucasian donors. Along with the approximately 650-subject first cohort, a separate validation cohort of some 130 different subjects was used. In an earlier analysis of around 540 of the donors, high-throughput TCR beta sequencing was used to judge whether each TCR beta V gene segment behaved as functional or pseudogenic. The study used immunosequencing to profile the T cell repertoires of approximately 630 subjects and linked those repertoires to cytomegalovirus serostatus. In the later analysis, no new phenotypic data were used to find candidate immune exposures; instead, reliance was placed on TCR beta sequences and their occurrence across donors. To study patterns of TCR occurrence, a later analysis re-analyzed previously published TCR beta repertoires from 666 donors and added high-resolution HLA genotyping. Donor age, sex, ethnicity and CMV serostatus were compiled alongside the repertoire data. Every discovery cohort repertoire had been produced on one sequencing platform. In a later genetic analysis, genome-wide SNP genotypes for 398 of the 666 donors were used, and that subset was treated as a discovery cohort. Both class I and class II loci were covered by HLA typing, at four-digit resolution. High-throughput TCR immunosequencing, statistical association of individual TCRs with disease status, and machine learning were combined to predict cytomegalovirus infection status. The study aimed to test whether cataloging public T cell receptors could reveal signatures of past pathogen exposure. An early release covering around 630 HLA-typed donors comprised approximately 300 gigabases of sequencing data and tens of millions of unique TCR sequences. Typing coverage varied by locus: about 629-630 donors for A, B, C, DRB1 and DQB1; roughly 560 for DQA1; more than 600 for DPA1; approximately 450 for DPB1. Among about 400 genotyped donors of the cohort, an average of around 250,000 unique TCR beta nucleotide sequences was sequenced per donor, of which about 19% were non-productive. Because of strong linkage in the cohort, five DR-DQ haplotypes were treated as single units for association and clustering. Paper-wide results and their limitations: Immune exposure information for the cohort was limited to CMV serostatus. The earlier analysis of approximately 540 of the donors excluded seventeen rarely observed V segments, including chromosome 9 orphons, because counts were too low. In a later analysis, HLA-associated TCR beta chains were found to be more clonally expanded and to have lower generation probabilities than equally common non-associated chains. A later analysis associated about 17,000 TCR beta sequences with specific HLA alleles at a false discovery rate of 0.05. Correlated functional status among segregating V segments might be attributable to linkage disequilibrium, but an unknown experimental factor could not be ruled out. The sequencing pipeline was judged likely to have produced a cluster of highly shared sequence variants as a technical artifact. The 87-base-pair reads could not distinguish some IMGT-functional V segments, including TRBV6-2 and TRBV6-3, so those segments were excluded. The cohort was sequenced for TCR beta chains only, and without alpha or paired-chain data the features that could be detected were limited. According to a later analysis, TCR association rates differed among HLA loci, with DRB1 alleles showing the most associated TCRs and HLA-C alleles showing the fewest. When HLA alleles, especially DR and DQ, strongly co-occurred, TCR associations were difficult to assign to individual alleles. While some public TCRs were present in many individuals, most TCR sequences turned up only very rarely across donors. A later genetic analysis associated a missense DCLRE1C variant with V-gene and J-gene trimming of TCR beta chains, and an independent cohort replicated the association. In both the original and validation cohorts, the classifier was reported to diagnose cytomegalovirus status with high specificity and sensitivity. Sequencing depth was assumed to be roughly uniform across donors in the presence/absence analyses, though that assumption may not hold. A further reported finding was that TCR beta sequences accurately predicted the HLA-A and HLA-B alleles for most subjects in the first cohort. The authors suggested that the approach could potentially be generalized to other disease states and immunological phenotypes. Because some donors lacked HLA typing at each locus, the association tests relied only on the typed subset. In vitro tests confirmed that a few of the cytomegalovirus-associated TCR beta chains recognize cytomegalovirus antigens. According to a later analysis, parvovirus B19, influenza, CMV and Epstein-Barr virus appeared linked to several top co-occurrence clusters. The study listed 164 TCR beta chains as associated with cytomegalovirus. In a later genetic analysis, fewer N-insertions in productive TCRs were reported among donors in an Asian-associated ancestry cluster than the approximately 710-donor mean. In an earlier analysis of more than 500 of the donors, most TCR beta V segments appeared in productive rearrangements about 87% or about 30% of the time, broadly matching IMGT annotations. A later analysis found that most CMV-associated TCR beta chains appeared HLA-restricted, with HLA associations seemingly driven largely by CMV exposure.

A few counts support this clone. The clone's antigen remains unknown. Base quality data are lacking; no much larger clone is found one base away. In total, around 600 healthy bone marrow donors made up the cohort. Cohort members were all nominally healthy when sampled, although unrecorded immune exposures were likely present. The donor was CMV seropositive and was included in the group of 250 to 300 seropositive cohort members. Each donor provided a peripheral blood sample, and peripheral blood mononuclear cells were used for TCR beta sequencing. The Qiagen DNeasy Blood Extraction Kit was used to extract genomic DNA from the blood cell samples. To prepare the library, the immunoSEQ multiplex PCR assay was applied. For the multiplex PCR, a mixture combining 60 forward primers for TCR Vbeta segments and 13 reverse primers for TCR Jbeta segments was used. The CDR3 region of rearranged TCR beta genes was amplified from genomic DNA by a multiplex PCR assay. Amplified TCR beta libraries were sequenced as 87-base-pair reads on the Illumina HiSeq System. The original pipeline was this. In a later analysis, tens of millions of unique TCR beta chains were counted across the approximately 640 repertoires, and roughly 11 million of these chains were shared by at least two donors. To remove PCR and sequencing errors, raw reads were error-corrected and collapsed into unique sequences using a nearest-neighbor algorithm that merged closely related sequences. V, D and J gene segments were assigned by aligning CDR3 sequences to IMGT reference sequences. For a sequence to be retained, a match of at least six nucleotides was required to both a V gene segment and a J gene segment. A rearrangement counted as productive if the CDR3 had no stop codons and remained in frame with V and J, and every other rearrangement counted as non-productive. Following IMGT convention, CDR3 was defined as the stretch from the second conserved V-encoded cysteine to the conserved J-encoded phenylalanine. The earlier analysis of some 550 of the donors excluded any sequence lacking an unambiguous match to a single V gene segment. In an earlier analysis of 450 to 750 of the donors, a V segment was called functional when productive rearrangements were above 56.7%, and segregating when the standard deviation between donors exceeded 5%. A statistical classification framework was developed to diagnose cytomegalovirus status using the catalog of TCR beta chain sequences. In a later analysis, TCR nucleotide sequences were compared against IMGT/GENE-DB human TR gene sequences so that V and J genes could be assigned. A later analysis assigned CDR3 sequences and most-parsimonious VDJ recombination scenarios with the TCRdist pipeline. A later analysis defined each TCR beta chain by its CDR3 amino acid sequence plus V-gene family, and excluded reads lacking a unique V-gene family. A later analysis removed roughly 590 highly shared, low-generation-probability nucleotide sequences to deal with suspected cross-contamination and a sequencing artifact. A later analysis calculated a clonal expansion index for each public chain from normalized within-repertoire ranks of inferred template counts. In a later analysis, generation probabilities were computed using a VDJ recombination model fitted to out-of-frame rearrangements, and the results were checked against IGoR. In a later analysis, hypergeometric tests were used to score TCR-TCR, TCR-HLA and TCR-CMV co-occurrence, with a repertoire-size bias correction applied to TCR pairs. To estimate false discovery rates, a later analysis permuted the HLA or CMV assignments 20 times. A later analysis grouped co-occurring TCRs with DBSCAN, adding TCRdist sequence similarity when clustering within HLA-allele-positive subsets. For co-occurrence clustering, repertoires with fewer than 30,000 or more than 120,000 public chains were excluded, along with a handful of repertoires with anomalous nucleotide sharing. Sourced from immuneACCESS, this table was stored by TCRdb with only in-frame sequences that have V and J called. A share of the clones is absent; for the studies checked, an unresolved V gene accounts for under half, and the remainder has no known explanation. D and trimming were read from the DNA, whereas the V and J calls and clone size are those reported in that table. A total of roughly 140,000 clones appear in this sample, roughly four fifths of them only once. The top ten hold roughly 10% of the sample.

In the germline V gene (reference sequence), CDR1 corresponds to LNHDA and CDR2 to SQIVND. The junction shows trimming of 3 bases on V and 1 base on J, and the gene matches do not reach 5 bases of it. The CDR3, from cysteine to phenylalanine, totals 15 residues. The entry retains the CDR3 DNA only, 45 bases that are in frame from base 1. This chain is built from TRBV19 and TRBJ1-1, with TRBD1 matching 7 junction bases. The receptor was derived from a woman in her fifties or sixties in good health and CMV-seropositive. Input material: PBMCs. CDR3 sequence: CASSILAGGNTEAFF. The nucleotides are TGTGCCAGTAGTATCTTGGCAGGGGGGAACACTGAAGCTTTCTTT.